Presented here are 8 T cell receptor beta chains from one specimen sequenced in a study of shared clonotypes between healthy human individuals. Measured with immunoSEQ multiplex PCR; TCRdb has only the in-frame clones, and not every one. The repertoire includes hundreds of thousands of clones, 75% to 85% of them detected once, and 13% sits in the top ten. What was sequenced was PBMCs. The receptor source for this set is a woman aged 40 to 50 in good health. Some clones in this sample may be carry-over from other donors' samples.

The rearrangement links TRBV27 to TRBJ2-7, with TRBD2 as a possible D gene (5 bases). The V end lost 4 bases, the J end lost 7 bases, and 23 bases lay between the germline ends. Germline-derived CDR1 and CDR2 are MNHEY and SMNVEV (reference sequence). The CDR3 spans 16 residues. The CDR3 bases are TGTGCCAGCAGTTCAAGGCTTTTATCTCCTACGGGGGAGCAGTACTTC. Its translation is CASSSRLLSPTGEQYF.

The chain couples TRBV30 to TRBJ2-5; perhaps TRBD2 as D (6 bases). The V gene lost 4 bases and the J gene lost 1 base, with 13 bases spanning the gap. CDR1 is GTSNPN, CDR2 SVGIG, per germline (reference sequence). This CDR3 is built from 14 residues. CDR3 residues: CAWNRPGSQETQYF. CDR3 sequence (DNA): TGTGCCTGGAACAGACCCGGGAGCCAAGAGACCCAGTACTTC. The full variable domain, in which reference TRBV30 and TRBJ2-5 provide the parts outside the CDR3, is SQTIHQWPATLVQPVGSPLSLECTVEGTSNPNLYWYRQAAGRGLQLLFYSVGIGQISSEVPQNLSASRPQDRQFILSSKKLLLSDSGFYLCAWNRPGSQETQYFGPGTRLLVL.

The J gene is TRBJ2-7, the V gene TRBV7-9; 7 bases are a match to TRBD1. V dropped 8 bases and J dropped 0; count of bases not matched to a gene: 4. This CDR3 contains 13 residues. Germline V gene lookup returns CDR1 SEHNR and CDR2 FQNEAQ (reference sequence). For the CDR3, the DNA is TGTGCCAGCCGGGACAGAACCTCCTACGAGCAGTACTTC. It yields the protein CASRDRTSYEQYF.

The V and J genes are TRBV30 and TRBJ2-1; 12 nucleotides agree with TRBD2. In germline, CDR1 is GTSNPN, CDR2 SVGIG (reference sequence). The J segment lost 7 bases and the V segment lost 1 base, leaving 8 bases of the junction unmatched. CDR3 length: 16 residues. CDR3 residues: CAWSGTLAGGPNEQFF. CDR3 DNA: TGTGCCTGGAGTGGAACCCTAGCGGGAGGGCCGAATGAGCAGTTCTTC.

This clone has a handful of counts. The rearrangement links TRBV7-8 to TRBJ2-5; 10 nucleotides align to TRBD2. The CDR3 spans 16 residues. The V and J ends lost 1 base and 11 bases, in that order; junction bases with no gene match: 13. CDR1 and CDR2 from the germline V gene are SGHVS and FQNEAQ. CDR3 in amino acids: CASSLGGSSGSLEQYF. CDR3 coding DNA: TGTGCCAGCAGCTTAGGAGGGTCTAGCGGGAGTCTTGAGCAGTACTTC.

The chain has TRBV27 and TRBJ1-1; perhaps TRBD1 as D (6 bases). V was clipped by 6 bases and J by 5 bases, with 16 bases between them. There are 14 residues in the CDR3. CDR1 MNHEY and CDR2 SMNVEV come from the germline V gene (reference sequence). This chain's CDR3 is CASSSTTGMTEAFF. CDR3 nucleotides: TGTGCCAGCAGCTCCACGACAGGTATGACTGAAGCTTTCTTT.

The chain combines TRBV5-1 with TRBJ2-7; 9 bases map to TRBD2. V was pared by 2 bases and J by 3 bases, with 9 bases of the junction left unmatched. The CDR3 loop spans 16 amino acids. Germline loops: CDR1 SGHRS, CDR2 YFSETQ. For the CDR3, the DNA is TGCGCCAGCAGCTTTGTGGCGGGAGGGCTCTACTACGAGCAGTACTTC. This encodes CASSFVAGGLYYEQYF.

The chain employs TRBV5-1 and TRBJ2-7; D is perhaps TRBD1 or TRBD2 (5 bases each). Germline CDR1 and CDR2: SGHRS and YFSETQ. The CDR3 length is 15 residues. The germline V and J ends were trimmed by 1 base and 3 bases, with 14 bases remaining between them. The CDR3 coding sequence is TGCGCCAGCAGCTTGACCGGGGCGCGAAGCTACGAGCAGTACTTC. Translated, it gives CASSLTGARSYEQYF.